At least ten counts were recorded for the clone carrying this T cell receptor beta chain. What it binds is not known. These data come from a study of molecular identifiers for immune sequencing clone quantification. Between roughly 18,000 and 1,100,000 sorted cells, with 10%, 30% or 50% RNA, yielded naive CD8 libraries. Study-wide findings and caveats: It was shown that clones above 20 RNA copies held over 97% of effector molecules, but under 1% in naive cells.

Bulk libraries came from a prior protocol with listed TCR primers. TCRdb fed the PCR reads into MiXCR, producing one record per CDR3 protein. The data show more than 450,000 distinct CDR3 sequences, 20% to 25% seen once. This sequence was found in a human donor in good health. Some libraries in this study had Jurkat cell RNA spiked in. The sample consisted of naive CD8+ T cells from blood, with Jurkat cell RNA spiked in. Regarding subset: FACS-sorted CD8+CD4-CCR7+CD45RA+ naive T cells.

CDR3 residues: CASSESLPYEQYF. CDR3 DNA sequence: TGTGCCAGCAGTGAGTCACTTCCCTACGAGCAGTACTTC. V and J are TRBV6-1 and TRBJ2-7; D uncertain. Germline values: CDR1 MNHNS, CDR2 SASEGT. Trimming took off 3 bases at V and 2 bases at J, with 8 bases between the two ends. This CDR3 region has 13 residues.